Listed here are 8 T cell receptor beta chains from one sample, sequenced in a study of blood T cell repertoires in COVID-19. Measured with immunoSEQ multiplex PCR; TCRdb has only the in-frame clones, and not every one. The data contain about 150,000 clones, roughly nine tenths of them seen just once; the ten biggest clones take up 2% to 3%. Sequenced material: peripheral blood. The source is a woman between 65 and 79 years old with acute or convalescent COVID-19.

The chain recombines TRBV7-6 with TRBJ1-5, with 9 nucleotides matching TRBD1. With 5 bases clipped from V and 5 bases from J, the junction kept 1 base outside the gene matches. Per germline, CDR1 SGHVS and CDR2 FNYEAQ. The CDR3 has 13 residues. This CDR3 is CASSRDRDQPQHF. CDR3 DNA: TGTGCCAGCAGCCGGGACAGGGATCAGCCCCAGCATTTT.

The genes are TRBV6-5 and TRBJ2-5; 10 positions agree with TRBD2. With 6 bases clipped from V and 7 bases from J, the junction kept 5 bases outside the gene matches. This CDR3 contains 13 residues. The germline V gene has CDR1 MNHEY and CDR2 SVGAGI. The chain's CDR3 is CASSSSGGVTQYF. CDR3 nucleotides: TGTGCCAGCAGCTCTAGCGGGGGTGTGACCCAGTACTTC.

The chain has TRBV24-1 and TRBJ1-4; the D is unclear. V gave up 12 bases and J gave up 8 bases, with 39 bases separating them. The germline CDR1 and CDR2 sequences are KGHDR and SFDVKD. This CDR3 has 20 amino acids. This chain's CDR3 is CAVPPPPGSRRRGLEEKLFF. In DNA, the CDR3 is TGTGCCGTACCTCCGCCCCCCGGTTCTCGCAGGAGAGGACTGGAGGAAAAACTGTTTTTT.

This chain joins TRBV5-1 and TRBJ1-1; 8 bases match TRBD1. This CDR3 spans 14 amino acids. Germline V gene data show CDR1 as SGHRS and CDR2 as YFSETQ. The ends lost 4 bases at V and 0 bases at J; junction bases unmatched: 2. The CDR3 protein is CASSRTGLNTEAFF. DNA for the CDR3: TGCGCCAGCAGCCGGACAGGGTTGAACACTGAAGCTTTCTTT.

The chain recombines TRBV11-2 with TRBJ2-1, with D uncertain. CDR3 length equals 15 residues. V was trimmed by 1 base and J by 0 bases, leaving 7 bases between them. Germline CDR1 and CDR2: SGHAT and FQNNGV. CDR3 residues: CASSLVKSSYNEQFF. Written as DNA, the CDR3 is TGTGCCAGCAGCTTAGTCAAGAGCTCCTACAATGAGCAGTTCTTC.

This chain links TRBV4-2 with TRBJ1-6; no definite D call. V was cut by 4 bases and J by 5 bases, with 12 bases left in between. The CDR3 totals 15 residues. Germline loops: CDR1 LGHNA, CDR2 YNFKEQ. CDR3 amino acids: CASSPQTDHNSPLHF. Written as DNA, the CDR3 is TGTGCCAGCAGCCCCCAAACAGACCATAATTCACCCCTCCACTTT.

This clone was counted only a few times. This chain joins TRBV3-1 (or the pseudogene TRBV3-2) and TRBJ1-1, with D maybe TRBD1 (6 bases). Germline V lookup: CDR1 LGHDT, CDR2 YNNKEL (reference sequence). The CDR3 has 14 amino acids. The ends were cut back, 2 bases at V and 1 base at J, with 8 bases in the middle. CDR3 coding DNA: TGTGCCAGCAGCCAAACAGGGAGGAACACTGAAGCTTTCTTT. This translates into CASSQTGRNTEAFF.

The gene calls are TRBV19 and TRBJ1-1; 7 bases match TRBD1. V lost 0 bases to trimming and J lost 3 bases; unmatched junction nucleotides: 7. Germline CDR1 and CDR2: LNHDA and SQIVND (reference sequence). This CDR3 comprises 16 residues. CDR3 in DNA: TGTGCCAGTAGTATAGATGTTAACAGGGGAGACACTGAAGCTTTCTTT. Translated, it gives CASSIDVNRGDTEAFF.